The entry below describes one TCR beta chain. This clonotype showed up many times. The antigen it recognizes is unknown. No quality values exist for individual bases; no much larger clone is one base distant. The CDR3 runs 14 amino acids, cysteine and phenylalanine included. The read is trimmed to its CDR3 DNA, 42 bases read in frame from base 1. V lost 0 bases and J lost 3 bases; the stretch between them is 9 bases long. The germline V gene encodes CDR1 WNHNN and CDR2 SYGVQD (reference sequence). For repertoire sequencing, the TCR beta CDR3 regions were amplified from RNA transcripts. A first-round RT-PCR used HTBI primers with the Qiagen OneStep RT-PCR kit, followed by a second-round multiplex PCR, size selection and purification. Libraries were sequenced paired-end with 100 bp reads on an Illumina HiSeq2000. Per the authors' processing: SOAPnuke was used for read processing, and reads with adapters, uncalled bases, a mean Phred below 15, or no exact constant-primer or identifier match were discarded. High-quality paired reads were merged with COPE v1.2.5. Each unique nucleotide sequence was defined as a clonotype, and clonotypes were aligned to IMGT TRB V, D and J references with MiTCR v1.1. The analysis was limited to V-J combinations with a frequency above 0.0001, which together covered 99.2% of the repertoires. For each V-J combination, a TCR clonal expansion and chaos score was defined as F50 clonal expansion divided by the chaos observed in the TCRdist matrix. Welch's t-statistics and random forest were used to reduce features to about a dozen V-J combinations, which were fed into a naive Bayes classifier. Thyroid-blood repertoire similarity was quantified with the Morisita-Horn index. TCRdb applied fastp at Q25 and MiXCR to the public reads, then kept only in-frame beta chains. All rows with the same CDR3 protein become a single entry with the most common DNA and genes. TCRdb's processing, not the study's, gives the V and J calls here. The sample records approximately 500,000 distinct CDR3 sequences, 14% of which are singletons. Together, the top ten hold approximately 9.8% of the sample.

The sample originates from a study of Graves' ophthalmopathy and Graves' hyperthyroidism (dated by TCRdb to between 2018 and 2020). For the wider study: Peripheral blood samples were taken at the time of initial diagnosis, before any treatment was given. The study used TCR beta repertoire signatures to distinguish Graves' ophthalmopathy from Graves' hyperthyroidism and to predict progression to ophthalmopathy. In total, 135 blood samples were TCR-sequenced: approximately 40 ophthalmopathy, some 75 hyperthyroidism and roughly 17 hyperthyroidism-to-ophthalmopathy patients. To explore V-J signatures distinguishing ophthalmopathy from hyperthyroidism, a discovery set of under 110 patients (around 44 ophthalmopathy, some 55 stable hyperthyroidism) was enrolled. For independent validation, a separate cohort was made up of approximately 18 hyperthyroidism patients plus 17 patients who later progressed from hyperthyroidism to ophthalmopathy. In over 5 hyperthyroidism patients, the T-cell repertoire of thyroid tissue was compared with the T-cell repertoire of blood. Following sampling, methimazole starting at 30 mg daily was administered to hyperthyroidism patients, and high-dose intravenous methylprednisolone was administered to ophthalmopathy patients. The approximately 90 discovery patients were randomly split 7:3 into training and test sets.

Ophthalmopathy patients had moderately to severely active disease, Clinical Activity Score of at least 3, NOSPECS grade of at least 4, and disease duration under 3 months. Patients were excluded if they had other autoimmune diseases, uncontrolled infections, pregnancy or lactation. Clinical symptoms, serum thyroxine, TRAb, thyroid ultrasound and orbital computed tomography formed the basis of the diagnosis. Ficoll-Paque density gradient centrifugation was used to isolate PBMCs from approximately 11 ml of fresh peripheral blood. Trizol reagent was used to extract the total RNA, and its quality was then checked on an Agilent 2100 Bioanalyzer. Study-level results and caveats: Most expanded thyroid clonotypes with frequency above 0.001 were also detected in blood, suggesting blood repertoires may reflect the thyroid immune response. Sample size was not predetermined statistically, and investigators were not blinded to group allocation. Ophthalmopathy was separated from stable hyperthyroidism by the 13-signature model with just under 90% sensitivity and just under 84% specificity in cross-validation and with 80%/75% in the test set. In validation, the model predicted ophthalmopathy progression with about 71% sensitivity and roughly 78% specificity; fewer than 15 predicted patients were CT-confirmed with GO in a median of around 6 months.

Sequences were obtained from blood. The rearranged segments are TRBV10-1 and TRBJ2-7, with the D gene not clear enough to name. This TCR was sampled from a woman aged 30 to 39 with Graves' ophthalmopathy. Donor details come from another sample of the same person, matched by shared clones. The DNA sequence is TGCGCCAGCAGTGAGTCGTCGGCAGTCTACGAGCAGTACTTC. Its amino acids are CASSESSAVYEQYF.